The 5 T cell receptor beta chains reported below all come from one sample, sequenced in a study of T cell repertoires in ileal Crohn's disease. Using immunoSEQ multiplex PCR, the repertoire was profiled, and TCRdb retains in-frame clones only, with some absent. The table shows about 7,400 clones, with roughly four fifths occurring only once. This sample's time point: neoterminal ileum biopsy at postoperative endoscopy, about 6 months after surgery. Sequencing used ileal tissue. These receptors were obtained from an adult with Crohn's disease.

The chain joins TRBV7-9 to TRBJ2-1; TRBD2 matches 13 bases. The CDR3 spans 15 residues. Losses at the gene ends were 5 bases for V and 6 bases for J; bases not matched to a gene: 4. Germline CDR1 reads SEHNR; CDR2 reads FQNEAQ (reference sequence). CDR3 loop: CASSITSGGANEQFF. CDR3 sequence (DNA): TGTGCCAGCAGCATTACTAGCGGGGGGGCCAATGAGCAGTTCTTC.

The V and J genes are TRBV11-1 and TRBJ2-6; 8 bases match TRBD2. The CDR3 contains 15 residues. Unmatched junction bases numbered 9, after V lost 1 base and J lost 13 bases. Germline values: CDR1 SGHAT, CDR2 FQDESV (reference sequence). The CDR3 region has the DNA TGTGCCAGCAGCTTAGACCAAGCGGGAGTACAAGTCCTGACTTTC. It specifies CASSLDQAGVQVLTF.

The CDR3 bases are TGTGCCAGCAGCCTCCTGACTAGTCCAGACAATTCACCCCTCCACTTT. As protein: CASSLLTSPDNSPLHF. The J gene is TRBJ1-6, the V gene TRBV9; D uncertain. Germline V CDR1 and CDR2: SGDLS, YYNGEE. This CDR3 has 16 amino acids. The V end lost 4 bases, the J end lost 7 bases, and 18 bases lay between the germline ends.

The J gene is TRBJ2-1, the V gene TRBV6-1; TRBD2 aligns across 10 bases. This CDR3 comprises 15 residues. Per the germline V gene, CDR1 is MNHNS and CDR2 is SASEGT. Trimming removed 8 bases from V and 4 bases from J; junction bases left unmatched: 8. CDR3: CASLFIAGGYNEQFF. CDR3 in DNA: TGTGCCAGCCTCTTTATAGCGGGGGGTTACAATGAGCAGTTCTTC.

The CDR3 loop is CASSLGLQGENQPQHF. Here the CDR3 DNA reads TGTGCCAGCAGTTTGGGTCTTCAGGGGGAAAATCAGCCCCAGCATTTT. V usage is TRBV28 and J usage is TRBJ1-5; 7 positions match TRBD1. The CDR3 runs 16 residues. Germline-derived CDR1 and CDR2 are MDHEN and SYDVKM. V was clipped by 3 bases and J by 4 bases; unmatched bases: 9.